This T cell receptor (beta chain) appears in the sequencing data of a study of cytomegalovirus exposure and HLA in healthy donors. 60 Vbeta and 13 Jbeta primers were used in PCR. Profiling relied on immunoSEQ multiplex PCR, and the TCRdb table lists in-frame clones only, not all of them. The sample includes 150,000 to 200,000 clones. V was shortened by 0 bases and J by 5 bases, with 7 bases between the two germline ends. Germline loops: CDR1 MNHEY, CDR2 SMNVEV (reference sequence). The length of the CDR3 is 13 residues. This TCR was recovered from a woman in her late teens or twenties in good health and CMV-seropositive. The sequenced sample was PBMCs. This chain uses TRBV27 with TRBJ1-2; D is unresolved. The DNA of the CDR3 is TGTGCCAGCAGTTTATCATTATTATATGGCTACACCTTC. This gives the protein CASSLSLLYGYTF.